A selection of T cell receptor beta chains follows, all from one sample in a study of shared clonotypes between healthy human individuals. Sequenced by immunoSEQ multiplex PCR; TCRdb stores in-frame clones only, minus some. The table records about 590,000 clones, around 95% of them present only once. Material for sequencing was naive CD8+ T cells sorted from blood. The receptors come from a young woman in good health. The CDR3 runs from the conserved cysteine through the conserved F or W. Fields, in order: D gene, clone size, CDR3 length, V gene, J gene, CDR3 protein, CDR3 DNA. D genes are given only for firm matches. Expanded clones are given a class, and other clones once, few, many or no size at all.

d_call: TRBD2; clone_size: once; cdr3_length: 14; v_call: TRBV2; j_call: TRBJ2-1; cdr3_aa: CASSGLAGDNEQFF; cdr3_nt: TGTGCCAGCAGCGGACTAGCCGGCGACAATGAGCAGTTCTTC
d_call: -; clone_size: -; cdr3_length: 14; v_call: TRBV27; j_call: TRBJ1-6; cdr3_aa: CASSMGLRESPLHF; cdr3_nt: TGTGCCAGCAGTATGGGCCTTCGGGAATCACCCCTCCACTTT
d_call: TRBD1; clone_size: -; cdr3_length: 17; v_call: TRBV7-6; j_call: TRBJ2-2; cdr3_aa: CASSPTAGRGLVGELFF; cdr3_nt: TGTGCCAGCAGCCCCACCGCTGGCAGGGGGCTTGTCGGGGAGCTGTTTTTT
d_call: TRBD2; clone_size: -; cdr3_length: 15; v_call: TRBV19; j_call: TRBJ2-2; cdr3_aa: CASWGASGRTGELFF; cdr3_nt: TGTGCCTCATGGGGGGCTAGCGGGAGAACCGGGGAGCTGTTTTTT
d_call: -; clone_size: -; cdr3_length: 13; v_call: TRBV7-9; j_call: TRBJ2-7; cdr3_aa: CASSKGLAYEQYF; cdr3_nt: TGTGCCAGCAGCAAGGGACTGGCCTACGAGCAGTACTTC
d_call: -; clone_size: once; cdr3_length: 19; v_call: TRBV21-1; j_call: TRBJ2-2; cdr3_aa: CASSGGTPGLASRTGELFF; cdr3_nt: TGTGCCAGCAGCGGGGGGACGCCCGGACTGGCTTCCCGCACCGGGGAGCTGTTTTTT
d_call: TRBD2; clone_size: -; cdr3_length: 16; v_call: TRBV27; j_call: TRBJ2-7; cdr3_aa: CASSLLSASGAYEQYF; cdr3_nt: TGTGCCAGCAGTTTACTTTCGGCTAGCGGCGCCTACGAGCAGTACTTC
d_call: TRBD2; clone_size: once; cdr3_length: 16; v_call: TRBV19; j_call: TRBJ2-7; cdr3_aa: CASSADLAGEATQQYF; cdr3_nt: TGTGCCAGTAGTGCGGACCTAGCGGGAGAAGCTACGCAGCAGTACTTC
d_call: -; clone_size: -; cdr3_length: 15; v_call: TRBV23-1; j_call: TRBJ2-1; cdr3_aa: CASSPTPYNPNEQFF; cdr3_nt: TGCGCCAGCAGTCCGACTCCCTACAACCCCAATGAGCAGTTCTTC
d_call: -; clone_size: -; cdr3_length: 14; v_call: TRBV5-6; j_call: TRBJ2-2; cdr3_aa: CASSSGALGRELFF; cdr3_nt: TGTGCCAGCAGCTCCGGGGCTCTCGGGCGGGAGCTGTTTTTT
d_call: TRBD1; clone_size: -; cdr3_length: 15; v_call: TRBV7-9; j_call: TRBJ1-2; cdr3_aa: CASRRGTDTNYGYTF; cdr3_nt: TGTGCCAGCAGGCGGGGGACAGACACTAACTATGGCTACACCTTC
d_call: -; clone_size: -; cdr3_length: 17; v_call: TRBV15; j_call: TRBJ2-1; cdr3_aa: CATSRDGRGGSYNEQFF; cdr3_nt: TGTGCCACCAGCAGAGATGGCAGGGGGGGCTCCTACAATGAGCAGTTCTTC
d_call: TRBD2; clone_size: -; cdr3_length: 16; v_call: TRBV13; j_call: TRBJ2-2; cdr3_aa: CASSYRLAGLFEELFF; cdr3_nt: TGTGCCAGCTCCTATCGACTAGCGGGATTGTTTGAGGAGCTGTTTTTT
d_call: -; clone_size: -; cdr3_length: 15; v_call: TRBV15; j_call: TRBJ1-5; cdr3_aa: CATSRDTQRDQPQHF; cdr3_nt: TGTGCCACCAGCAGAGATACACAAAGGGATCAGCCCCAGCATTTT
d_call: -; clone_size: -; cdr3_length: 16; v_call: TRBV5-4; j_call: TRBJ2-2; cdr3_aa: CASSADRGTGTGELFF; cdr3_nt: TGTGCCAGCAGCGCGGATCGCGGGACCGGGACCGGGGAGCTGTTTTTT
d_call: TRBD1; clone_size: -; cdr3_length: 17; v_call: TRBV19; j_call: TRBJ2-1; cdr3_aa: CASSLGTGGRGYNEQFF; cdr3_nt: TGTGCCAGTAGTCTCGGGACAGGGGGTAGAGGATACAATGAGCAGTTCTTC
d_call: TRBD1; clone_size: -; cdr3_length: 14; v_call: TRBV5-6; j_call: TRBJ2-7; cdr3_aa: CASSSTGGAGEQYF; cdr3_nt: TGTGCCAGCAGCTCGACAGGGGGCGCGGGGGAGCAGTACTTC
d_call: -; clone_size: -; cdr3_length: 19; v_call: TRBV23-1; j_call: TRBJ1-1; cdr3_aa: CASSQSDPGGRSPGTEAFF; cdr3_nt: TGCGCCAGCAGTCAATCGGACCCGGGAGGGCGGTCCCCAGGAACTGAAGCTTTCTTT
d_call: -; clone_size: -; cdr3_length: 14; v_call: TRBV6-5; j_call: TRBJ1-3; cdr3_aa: CASSRTDSGNTIYF; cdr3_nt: TGTGCCAGCAGTCGGACAGACTCTGGAAACACCATATATTTT
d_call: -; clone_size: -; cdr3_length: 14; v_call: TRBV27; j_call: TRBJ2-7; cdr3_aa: CASSLSTGNYEQYF; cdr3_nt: TGTGCCAGCAGTTTATCCACAGGGAACTACGAGCAGTACTTC
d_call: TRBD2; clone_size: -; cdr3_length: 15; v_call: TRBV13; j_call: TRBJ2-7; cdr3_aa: CASSAGTSGLYEQYF; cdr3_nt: TGTGCCAGCAGCGCAGGGACTAGCGGATTATACGAGCAGTACTTC
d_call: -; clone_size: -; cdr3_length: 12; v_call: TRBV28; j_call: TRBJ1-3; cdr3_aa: CASSFSGNTIYF; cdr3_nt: TGTGCCAGCAGTTTTTCTGGAAACACCATATATTTT
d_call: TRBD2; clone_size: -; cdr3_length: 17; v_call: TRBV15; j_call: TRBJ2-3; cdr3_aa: CATSSGTSGRSTDTQYF; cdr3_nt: TGTGCCACCAGCAGCGGGACTAGCGGGAGGAGCACAGATACGCAGTATTTT
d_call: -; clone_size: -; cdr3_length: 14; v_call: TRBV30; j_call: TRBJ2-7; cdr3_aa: CAWRERSTNYEQYF; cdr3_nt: TGTGCCTGGAGGGAACGATCGACGAACTACGAGCAGTACTTC
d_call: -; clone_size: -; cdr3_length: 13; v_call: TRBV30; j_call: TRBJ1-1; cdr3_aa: CAWSVRAGTEAFF; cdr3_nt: TGTGCCTGGAGTGTAAGGGCGGGCACTGAAGCTTTCTTT
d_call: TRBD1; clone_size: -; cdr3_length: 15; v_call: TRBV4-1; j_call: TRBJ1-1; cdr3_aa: CASSQDGQGNTEAFF; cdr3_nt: TGCGCCAGCAGCCAAGATGGACAGGGGAACACTGAAGCTTTCTTT
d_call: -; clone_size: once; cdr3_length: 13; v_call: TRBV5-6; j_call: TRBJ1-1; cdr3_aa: CASSSAGSAEAFF; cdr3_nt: TGTGCCAGCAGCTCGGCAGGGTCGGCTGAAGCTTTCTTT
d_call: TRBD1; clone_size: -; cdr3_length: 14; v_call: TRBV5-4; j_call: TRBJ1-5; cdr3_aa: CASSSDRDNQPQHF; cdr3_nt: TGTGCCAGCAGCTCAGACAGGGACAATCAGCCCCAGCATTTT
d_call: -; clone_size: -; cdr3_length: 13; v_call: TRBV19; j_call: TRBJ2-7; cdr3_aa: CASSMAVYYEQYF; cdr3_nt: TGTGCCAGTAGTATGGCAGTCTACTACGAGCAGTACTTC
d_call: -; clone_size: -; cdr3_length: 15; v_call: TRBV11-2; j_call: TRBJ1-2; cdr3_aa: CASSSKAGVDYGYTF; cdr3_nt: TGTGCCAGCAGCTCCAAGGCCGGGGTAGACTATGGCTACACCTTC
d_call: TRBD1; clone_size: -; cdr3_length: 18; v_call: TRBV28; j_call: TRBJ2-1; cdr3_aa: CASSSPLTGTVTNNEQFF; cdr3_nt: TGTGCCAGCAGTTCGCCCCTTACCGGGACAGTTACTAACAATGAGCAGTTCTTC
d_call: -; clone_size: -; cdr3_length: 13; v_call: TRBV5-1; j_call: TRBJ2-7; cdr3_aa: CASSFAGINEQYF; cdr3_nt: TGCGCCAGCAGCTTTGCGGGAATAAACGAGCAGTACTTC
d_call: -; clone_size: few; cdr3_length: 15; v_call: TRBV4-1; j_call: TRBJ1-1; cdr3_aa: CASSPRVVANTEAFF; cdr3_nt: TGCGCCAGCAGCCCAAGAGTGGTCGCAAACACTGAAGCTTTCTTT
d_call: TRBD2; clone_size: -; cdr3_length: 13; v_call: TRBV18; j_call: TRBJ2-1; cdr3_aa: CASSPRGGHEQFF; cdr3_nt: TGTGCCAGCTCACCGCGGGGAGGGCATGAGCAGTTCTTC
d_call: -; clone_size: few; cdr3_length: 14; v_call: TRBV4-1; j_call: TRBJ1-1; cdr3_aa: CASSQDPRNTEAFF; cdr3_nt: TGCGCCAGCAGCCAAGATCCTAGGAACACTGAAGCTTTCTTT
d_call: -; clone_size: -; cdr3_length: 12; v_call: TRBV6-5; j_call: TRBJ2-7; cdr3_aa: CASSPGSYEQYF; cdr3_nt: TGTGCCAGCAGCCCCGGGTCCTACGAGCAGTACTTC
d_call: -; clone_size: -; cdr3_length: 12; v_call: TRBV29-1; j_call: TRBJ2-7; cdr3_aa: CSVVGSSYEQYF; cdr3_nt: TGCAGCGTTGTTGGGAGCTCCTACGAGCAGTACTTC
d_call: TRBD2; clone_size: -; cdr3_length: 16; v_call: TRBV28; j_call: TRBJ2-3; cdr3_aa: CASSLYSGRGTDTQYF; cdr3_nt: TGTGCCAGCAGTTTATATAGCGGGAGAGGCACAGATACGCAGTATTTT
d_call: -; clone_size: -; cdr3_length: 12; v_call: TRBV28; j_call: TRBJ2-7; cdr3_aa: CASSLGMREQYF; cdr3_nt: TGTGCCAGCAGTTTGGGTATGAGGGAGCAGTACTTC
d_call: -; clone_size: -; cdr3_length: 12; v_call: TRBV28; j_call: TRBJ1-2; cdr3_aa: CASSPSPYGYTF; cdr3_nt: TGTGCCAGCAGCCCTTCGCCCTATGGCTACACCTTC
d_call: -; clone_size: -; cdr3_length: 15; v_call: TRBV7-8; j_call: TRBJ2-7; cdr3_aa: CASSLVGGSMYEQYF; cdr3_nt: TGTGCCAGCAGCTTAGTTGGCGGCTCGATGTACGAGCAGTACTTC
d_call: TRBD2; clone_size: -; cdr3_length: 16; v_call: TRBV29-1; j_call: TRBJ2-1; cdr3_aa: CSIAQGLAGAWDEQFF; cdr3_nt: TGCAGCATCGCCCAGGGACTAGCGGGAGCTTGGGATGAGCAGTTCTTC
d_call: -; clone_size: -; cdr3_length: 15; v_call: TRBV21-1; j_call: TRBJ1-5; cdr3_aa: CASSKDRGRDQPQHF; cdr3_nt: TGTGCCAGCAGCAAAGACAGGGGGCGAGATCAGCCCCAGCATTTT
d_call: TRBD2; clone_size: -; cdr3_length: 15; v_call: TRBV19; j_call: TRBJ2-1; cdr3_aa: CASSLAGGGYNEQFF; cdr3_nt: TGTGCCAGTAGTTTAGCGGGAGGGGGGTACAATGAGCAGTTCTTC
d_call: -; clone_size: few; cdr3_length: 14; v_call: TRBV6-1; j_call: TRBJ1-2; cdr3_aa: CASSPGGTNYGYTF; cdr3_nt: TGTGCCAGCAGCCCCGGTGGGACTAACTATGGCTACACCTTC
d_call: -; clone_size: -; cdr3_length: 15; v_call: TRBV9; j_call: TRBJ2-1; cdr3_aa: CASSPQTLPGDEQFF; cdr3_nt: TGTGCCAGCAGCCCTCAGACGCTCCCGGGCGATGAGCAGTTCTTC
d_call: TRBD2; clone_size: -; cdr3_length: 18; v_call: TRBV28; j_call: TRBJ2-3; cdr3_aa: CASSRGGLAGGSTDTQYF; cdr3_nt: TGTGCCAGCAGCCGCGGAGGGCTAGCGGGAGGAAGCACAGATACGCAGTATTTT
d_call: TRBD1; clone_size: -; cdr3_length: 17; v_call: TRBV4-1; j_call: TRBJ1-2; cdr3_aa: CASSQDQWTGKLYGYTF; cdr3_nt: TGCGCCAGCAGCCAAGATCAGTGGACAGGTAAACTCTATGGCTACACCTTC